The rows below give T cell receptor beta chains drawn from one sample of a study of cytomegalovirus exposure and HLA in healthy donors. TCRdb's table, derived via immunoSEQ multiplex PCR, lists solely in-frame clones and lacks some. Counted here are over 150,000 clones, 75% to 85% occurring once; the ten biggest clones make up roughly 5.3%. Sequenced material: PBMCs. The receptors here all came from a middle-aged woman in good health and CMV-seropositive. CDR3s include the opening cysteine and the closing phenylalanine or tryptophan. A D gene is named only where the DNA matches it firmly. Clone size is given for some rows only: seen once, a few or many times, or a class if the clone is expanded.

DNA: TGTGCCAGCAGTCGCCCCGGACAGGGAATTTGGGAGCAGTACTTC
CDR3: CASSRPGQGIWEQYF
length: 15
J: TRBJ2-7
size: once
V: TRBV27
D: TRBD1

DNA: TGTGCCAGCAGCTTCCAGACAGCGGGACTCTACGAGCAGTACTTC
CDR3: CASSFQTAGLYEQYF
length: 15
J: TRBJ2-7
size: .
V: TRBV7-9
D: TRBD2

DNA: TGTGCCAGCAGCACAGGGGCCTACTACGAGCAGTACTTC
CDR3: CASSTGAYYEQYF
length: 13
J: TRBJ2-7
size: once
V: TRBV27
D: TRBD1

DNA: TGTGCCAGCGGTGGGGGCGGGAATGAAAAACTGTTTTTT
CDR3: CASGGGGNEKLFF
length: 13
J: TRBJ1-4
size: once
V: TRBV28
D: .

DNA: TGTGCCAGCAGGAGGGGACAGGGGAGCCCAGATACGCAGTATTTT
CDR3: CASRRGQGSPDTQYF
length: 15
J: TRBJ2-3
size: .
V: TRBV6-1
D: TRBD1

DNA: TGTGCCAGCAGCGCCGGACTAGCGGGAGGTCAGGCAGATACGCAGTATTTT
CDR3: CASSAGLAGGQADTQYF
length: 17
J: TRBJ2-3
size: .
V: TRBV9
D: TRBD2

DNA: TGCAGTGACAACAGGGGTGGCGAGCAGTACTTC
CDR3: CSDNRGGEQYF
length: 11
J: TRBJ2-7
size: .
V: TRBV20-1
D: TRBD1

DNA: TGTGCCAGCAGTTTAAACCACCGACCGACAGGGGCTGGAAACACCATATATTTT
CDR3: CASSLNHRPTGAGNTIYF
length: 18
J: TRBJ1-3
size: .
V: TRBV28
D: TRBD1

DNA: TGTGCCAGTAGTCGAGCGACAGGGGGCAATCAGCCCCAGCATTTT
CDR3: CASSRATGGNQPQHF
length: 15
J: TRBJ1-5
size: .
V: TRBV19
D: TRBD1

DNA: TGCGCCAGCAGCGAGATAGCGGGTGTTCAGACCCAGTACTTC
CDR3: CASSEIAGVQTQYF
length: 14
J: TRBJ2-5
size: .
V: TRBV5-1
D: TRBD2

DNA: TGTGCCAGCAGCTTGGCTGGACTAGTCCCAGATACGCAGTATTTT
CDR3: CASSLAGLVPDTQYF
length: 15
J: TRBJ2-3
size: .
V: TRBV5-4
D: TRBD2

DNA: TGTGCCAGCAGTTCGGTGGGCAGCGGGAGTTCCGAGCAGTACTTC
CDR3: CASSSVGSGSSEQYF
length: 15
J: TRBJ2-7
size: once
V: TRBV27
D: TRBD2

DNA: TGTGCCAGCAAGGGGGGGTTGACCTACACCGGGGAGCTGTTTTTT
CDR3: CASKGGLTYTGELFF
length: 15
J: TRBJ2-2
size: .
V: TRBV6-1
D: .

DNA: TGTGCCAGCACCCCCCTGACGGGGATTTCCTACGAGCAGTACTTC
CDR3: CASTPLTGISYEQYF
length: 15
J: TRBJ2-7
size: .
V: TRBV6-1
D: .

DNA: TGTGCCACCAAGGACAGGGGGCTTCCCTCCCCCCAGCATTTT
CDR3: CATKDRGLPSPQHF
length: 14
J: TRBJ1-5
size: .
V: TRBV28
D: TRBD1

DNA: TGTGCCAGCAGCGAGAGGACTGCGACGCCCGGGGAGCTGTTTTTT
CDR3: CASSERTATPGELFF
length: 15
J: TRBJ2-2
size: once
V: TRBV9
D: .

DNA: TGTGCCAGCAGCAAACTCCCCCCTGGGGGGGGTGACTATGGCTACACCTTC
CDR3: CASSKLPPGGGDYGYTF
length: 17
J: TRBJ1-2
size: few
V: TRBV21-1
D: .

DNA: TGTGCCAGCAGCTTGGGTGGGGGCGCTTTGGAAAAACTGTTTTTT
CDR3: CASSLGGGALEKLFF
length: 15
J: TRBJ1-4
size: .
V: TRBV5-4
D: .

DNA: TGTGCCAGCAGCTTTGTGGACAGGAGGTCAAATGAGCAGTTCTTC
CDR3: CASSFVDRRSNEQFF
length: 15
J: TRBJ2-1
size: .
V: TRBV5-6
D: TRBD1

DNA: TGCGCCAGCAGCTTGCACCGGGATCCCTACAATGAGCAGTTCTTC
CDR3: CASSLHRDPYNEQFF
length: 15
J: TRBJ2-1
size: once
V: TRBV5-1
D: .

DNA: TGTGCCAGCATCCTGAGCTCCTACAATGAGCAGTTCTTC
CDR3: CASILSSYNEQFF
length: 13
J: TRBJ2-1
size: .
V: TRBV6-1
D: .

DNA: TGTGCCAGCAGCCAGGGTTGGGGCGGTACAGATACGCAGTATTTT
CDR3: CASSQGWGGTDTQYF
length: 15
J: TRBJ2-3
size: once
V: TRBV14
D: .

DNA: TGTGCCACCAGCAGATCCACGCTAGCGGTCCTTATCGGGCGGAGCTCCTACAATGAGCAGTTCTTC
CDR3: CATSRSTLAVLIGRSSYNEQFF
length: 22
J: TRBJ2-1
size: .
V: TRBV15
D: TRBD2

DNA: TGTGCCAGCAGGGGGACCGGACAGCCTGAAGCTTTCTTT
CDR3: CASRGTGQPEAFF
length: 13
J: TRBJ1-1
size: few
V: TRBV7-9
D: .

DNA: TGTGCCAGCAGTGTAGTAGACAGCTCACTCCAAGAGACCCAGTACTTC
CDR3: CASSVVDSSLQETQYF
length: 16
J: TRBJ2-5
size: .
V: TRBV28
D: .

DNA: TGCGCCAGCAGTCCCATTGACAGGGCTAGCACAGATACGCAGTATTTT
CDR3: CASSPIDRASTDTQYF
length: 16
J: TRBJ2-3
size: .
V: TRBV5-1
D: TRBD1

DNA: TGTGCCAGCAGCCCGACAGGACCATCCTACGAGCAGTACTTC
CDR3: CASSPTGPSYEQYF
length: 14
J: TRBJ2-7
size: once
V: TRBV28
D: .

DNA: TGCGCCAGCACCCTGGCAGGGGGCAATACTGAAGCTTTCTTT
CDR3: CASTLAGGNTEAFF
length: 14
J: TRBJ1-1
size: .
V: TRBV5-1
D: TRBD1

DNA: TGTGCCAGCAGCCAAGATCCCAGCGGAGTTAGCACAGATACGCAGTATTTT
CDR3: CASSQDPSGVSTDTQYF
length: 17
J: TRBJ2-3
size: .
V: TRBV4-2
D: .

DNA: TGTGCCAGCTCAACACAACGAACTAGCGGGAGCACAGATACGCAGTATTTT
CDR3: CASSTQRTSGSTDTQYF
length: 17
J: TRBJ2-3
size: .
V: TRBV18
D: TRBD2

DNA: TGCAGCGTTGACAGTGACTCCTATAATTCACCCCTCCACTTT
CDR3: CSVDSDSYNSPLHF
length: 14
J: TRBJ1-6
size: .
V: TRBV29-1
D: .

DNA: TGTGCCAGTAGTATTAGTCGCACAGATACGCAGTATTTT
CDR3: CASSISRTDTQYF
length: 13
J: TRBJ2-3
size: .
V: TRBV19
D: .